Below, 29 T cell receptor beta chains from the same sample are listed, as sequenced in a study of cytomegalovirus exposure and HLA in healthy donors. The PCR had 60 Vbeta and 13 Jbeta primers. TCRdb keeps only in-frame clones here, not all; method: immunoSEQ multiplex PCR. The sample contains more than 150,000 clones, approximately 80% of which appear only once. The source material was PBMCs. The receptors were sampled from a girl between 10 and 17 years old in good health and CMV-seropositive.

In the case of this clone: Compared with germline, one end of the junction differs, possibly owing to a read error. This sequence joins TRBV19 and TRBJ1-5; TRBD1 is a possible D gene (6 bases). This CDR3 has 16 residues. Germline lookup yields CDR1 LNHDA and CDR2 SQIVND (reference sequence). Here the CDR3 reads CASSLTGLYSNQPRHF. The CDR3 DNA sequence: TGTGCCAGTAGTCTGACAGGCTTATATAGCAATCAGCCCCGGCATTTT.

The CDR3 sequence: CASSYLADYYNEQFF. The DNA for the CDR3 is TGTGCCAGCAGCTATCTAGCGGATTATTACAATGAGCAGTTCTTC. The rearrangement links TRBV9 to TRBJ2-1; 7 positions match TRBD2. The J segment lost 4 bases and the V segment lost 4 bases, leaving 8 bases of the junction unmatched. This CDR3 spans 15 amino acids. Germline CDR1 and CDR2: SGDLS and YYNGEE.

This clone was seen only once. The CDR3 DNA follows: TGCGCCAGCAGCCCACTTAGGGCCAGGGGGCCCGTTGAAAAACTGTTTTTT. This encodes CASSPLRARGPVEKLFF. This sequence joins TRBV10-2 and TRBJ1-4; 8 positions agree with TRBD1. The germline CDR1 and CDR2 sequences are WSHSY and SAAADI. Trimming took 6 bases from V and 7 from J; bases not matched to a gene: 16. The CDR3 has 17 residues.

The chain combines TRBV7-3 with TRBJ2-7; TRBD2 matches 8 bases. This CDR3 spans 16 amino acids. V was clipped by 5 bases and J by 2 bases; unmatched bases: 11. The germline CDR1 and CDR2 sequences are SGHTA and FQGTGA. CDR3 loop: CASSPTGAGGPYEQYF. The CDR3 DNA is TGTGCCAGCAGCCCTACTGGCGCGGGAGGACCCTACGAGCAGTACTTC.

A few counts support this clone. This CDR3 is also generated by other DNA sequences in the sample. This chain uses TRBV2 with TRBJ1-5; TRBD1 matches 10 bases. Germline CDR1 reads SNHLY; CDR2 reads FYNNEI. The CDR3 covers 14 residues. The junction had 4 bases not matched to a gene; V was cut back by 6 bases and J by 5 bases. The chain's CDR3 is CASRPGQGYQPQHF. CDR3 sequence (DNA): TGTGCCAGCAGGCCGGGACAGGGGTATCAGCCCCAGCATTTT.

The chain links TRBV7-6 to TRBJ1-1; the D is unclear. CDR1 and CDR2 from the germline V gene are SGHVS and FNYEAQ. V dropped 2 bases and J dropped 1 base, with 8 bases sitting between them. The CDR3 extends over 14 amino acids. In DNA form, the CDR3 reads TGTGCCAGCAGCTTATCGGCGGCGAACACTGAAGCTTTCTTT. It specifies CASSLSAANTEAFF.

The genes are TRBV25-1 and TRBJ1-1; tentatively, D is TRBD1 (6 bases). V lost 5 bases and J lost 3, with 10 bases in between. Looked up from germline, CDR1 is MGHDK and CDR2 is SYGVNS. This CDR3 contains 13 residues. CDR3 region: CASSLQGYTEAFF. CDR3 in DNA: TGTGCCAGCAGTCTACAGGGCTACACTGAAGCTTTCTTT.

The genes are TRBV2 and TRBJ2-3, with 15 bases matching TRBD2. CDR3 length: 17 amino acids. Germline V gene data show CDR1 as SNHLY and CDR2 as FYNNEI. V shed 5 bases, J shed 3 bases, and the junction held 6 bases outside the gene matches. In nucleotides, the CDR3 is TGTGCCAGCAGTCCGGGACTAGCGGGAGGAGTAACAGATACGCAGTATTTT. Translated: CASSPGLAGGVTDTQYF.

The chain employs TRBV5-8 and TRBJ2-3; the D is unclear. The CDR3 is 11 residues long. Trimming pared 5 bases from V and 6 bases from J, leaving 7 bases between. Germline V lookup: CDR1 SGHTS, CDR2 YDEGEE. CDR3 bases: TGTGCCAGCAGATACAGTGATACGCAGTATTTT. Amino acids: CASRYSDTQYF.

This clone has more than one count but fewer than ten. V usage is TRBV6-8 and J usage is TRBJ2-7, with D hard to call. V shed 2 bases and J shed 3 bases, with 8 bases lying between them. There are 13 residues in the CDR3. Germline CDR1 MNHGY, CDR2 SAAAGT. The chain's CDR3 is CASSYIDFYEQYF. Here the CDR3 DNA reads TGTGCCAGCAGTTACATCGACTTCTACGAGCAGTACTTC.

The CDR3 spells CSVKREGRFYEQYF. CDR3 nucleotides: TGCAGCGTGAAAAGGGAGGGAAGATTCTACGAGCAGTACTTC. The rearrangement links TRBV29-1 to TRBJ2-7; TRBD2 matches at 7 bases. Trimming took 6 bases from V and 3 from J; bases not matched to a gene: 11. The CDR3 is made up of 14 amino acids. In germline, CDR1 is SQVTM, CDR2 ANQGSEA.

The genes are TRBV27 and TRBJ2-3; no definite D call. CDR1 and CDR2 from the germline V gene are MNHEY and SMNVEV (reference sequence). Trimming removed 5 bases at V and 7 bases at J, with 7 bases between. This CDR3 spans 11 amino acids. CDR3 protein: CASSPPYTQYF. For the CDR3, the DNA is TGTGCCAGCAGTCCTCCTTATACGCAGTATTTT.

This chain uses TRBV7-2 with TRBJ2-3, with 8 bases identical to TRBD2. The CDR3 extends over 14 amino acids. Germline CDR1 and CDR2: SGHTA and FQGNSA. V was pared by 1 base and J by 6 bases, with 3 bases of the junction left unmatched. Here the CDR3 DNA reads TGTGCCAGCAGCTTAGGGACTAGCTGGGATACGCAGTATTTT. Protein: CASSLGTSWDTQYF.

The chain carries TRBV19 and TRBJ1-2; 7 nucleotides match TRBD1. CDR3 length equals 16 residues. V was pared by 6 bases and J by 3 bases, with 13 bases of the junction left unmatched. Per germline, CDR1 LNHDA and CDR2 SQIVND (reference sequence). The CDR3 loop is CASRILRTGDYYGYTF. Written as DNA, the CDR3 is TGTGCCAGTAGAATCTTACGGACAGGCGACTACTATGGCTACACCTTC.

This chain uses TRBV30 with TRBJ1-2; D gene ambiguous. The V gene lost 3 bases and the J gene lost 4 bases, with 18 bases spanning the gap. Germline CDR1 reads GTSNPN; CDR2 reads SVGIG (reference sequence). The CDR3 is 15 residues long. Here the CDR3 reads CAWSHPPSNGYGYTF. The CDR3 DNA sequence: TGTGCCTGGAGCCACCCCCCCTCCAACGGCTATGGCTACACCTTC.

The chain uses TRBV19 and TRBJ2-1; 10 bases are shared with TRBD2. The CDR3 spans 14 residues. Germline V gene sequence: CDR1 LNHDA, CDR2 SQIVND (reference sequence). V lost 3 bases, J lost 6 bases, and 2 bases stayed unmatched. The CDR3 region is CASSIRTSGNEQFF. DNA of the CDR3: TGTGCCAGTAGTATCCGGACTAGCGGCAATGAGCAGTTCTTC.

This chain joins TRBV6-5 and TRBJ2-7; 7 bases are shared with TRBD1. The germline gives CDR1 MNHEY, CDR2 SVGAGI. V was clipped by 6 bases and J by 5 bases; unmatched bases: 10. There are 14 residues in the CDR3. The CDR3 coding sequence is TGTGCCAGCAGCCGGGACAGTAGCTTTGACGAGCAGTACTTC. It encodes CASSRDSSFDEQYF.

This chain connects TRBV4-1 to TRBJ2-7, with 8 bases matching TRBD2. The trim removed 4 bases at V and 5 bases at J, leaving 10 bases unmatched. This CDR3 is built from 15 residues. Per germline, CDR1 MGHRA and CDR2 YSYEKL. The CDR3 reads CASSPAGVGTHEQYF. CDR3 bases: TGCGCCAGCAGCCCAGCGGGAGTGGGTACCCACGAGCAGTACTTC.

V usage is TRBV19 and J usage is TRBJ2-5; TRBD1 is a possible D gene (5 bases). The CDR3 consists of 15 residues. V dropped 0 bases and J dropped 5 bases, with 13 bases sitting between them. Germline V gene data show CDR1 as LNHDA and CDR2 as SQIVND (reference sequence). The CDR3 coding sequence is TGTGCCAGTAGTATAGACACAGGTGGCTTGGAGACCCAGTACTTC. Protein product: CASSIDTGGLETQYF.

As DNA, the CDR3 is TGTGCCAGCAGCCAAGTCCAGGGCAATCAGCCCCAGCATTTT. It translates to CASSQVQGNQPQHF. The chain joins TRBV4-2 to TRBJ1-5, with unresolved D. Deletions cut 1 base from V and 2 bases from J, with 6 bases between. Germline V gene lookup returns CDR1 LGHNA and CDR2 YNFKEQ. There are 14 residues in the CDR3.

V gene TRBV15 combines with J gene TRBJ1-2; no reliable D call. The CDR3 consists of 16 residues. Trimming removed 0 bases from V and 4 bases from J, with 15 bases in between. CDR1 and CDR2 from the germline V gene are LNHNV and YYDKDF (reference sequence). The chain's CDR3 is CATSRDPGREPYGYTF. CDR3 DNA: TGTGCCACCAGCAGAGATCCAGGCCGGGAGCCCTATGGCTACACCTTC.

The J gene is TRBJ2-3, the V gene TRBV4-2, with 9 nucleotides matching TRBD2. The CDR3 is 13 amino acids. Per germline, CDR1 LGHNA and CDR2 YNFKEQ. J was trimmed by 6 bases and V by 4 bases; bases with no gene match: 2. CDR3 region: CASSRTSADTQYF. The CDR3 nucleotides are TGTGCCAGCAGCCGGACTAGCGCGGATACGCAGTATTTT.

The chain employs TRBV6-1 and TRBJ2-3; D gene unclear. The CDR3 is made up of 12 amino acids. The ends were cut back, 6 bases at V and 3 bases at J, with 7 bases in the middle. Germline CDR1 MNHNS, CDR2 SASEGT. CDR3 bases: TGTGCCAGCAGGGAATCGACAGATACGCAGTATTTT. Its protein product is CASRESTDTQYF.

The rearrangement uses TRBV5-4 and TRBJ2-1, with D perhaps TRBD2 (5 bases). The CDR3 is 16 amino acids. V lost 0 bases and J lost 0, with 10 bases in between. Germline V gene data show CDR1 as SGHNT and CDR2 as YYREEE (reference sequence). As DNA, the CDR3 is TGTGCCAGCAGCTTGGGATGGCGGGCCTCCTACAATGAGCAGTTCTTC. Amino acids: CASSLGWRASYNEQFF.

This rearrangement joins TRBV5-4 to TRBJ2-7; D may be TRBD2 (6 bases). CDR1 is SGHNT, CDR2 YYREEE, per germline (reference sequence). V was pared by 4 bases and J by 0 bases, with 14 bases between. CDR3 length equals 15 residues. CDR3 sequence: CASSMGDFYSYEQYF. In nucleotides, the CDR3 is TGTGCCAGCAGCATGGGGGACTTCTACTCCTACGAGCAGTACTTC.

The chain joins TRBV5-1 to TRBJ1-1, with no clear D. The V end was cut by 2 bases, the J end by 3 bases, with 11 bases between. The CDR3 runs 14 residues. Germline CDR1 and CDR2: SGHRS and YFSETQ. The CDR3 loop reads CASSLLLRDTEAFF. The CDR3 coding sequence is TGCGCCAGCAGCTTACTTTTACGGGACACTGAAGCTTTCTTT.

V usage is TRBV6-5 and J usage is TRBJ2-5; 10 positions match TRBD1. From germline, CDR1 is MNHEY and CDR2 SVGAGI. V lost 4 bases to trimming and J lost 9 bases; unmatched junction nucleotides: 11. The length of the CDR3 is 15 residues. The CDR3 coding sequence is TGTGCCAGCAGTTCCCGGACAGGGGGATTACTCGCCCAGTACTTC. Amino acid sequence: CASSSRTGGLLAQYF.

The chain's CDR3 is CASSWGGQGARSQHF. CDR3 nucleotides: TGTGCCAGCAGTTGGGGGGGGCAGGGGGCGAGGTCCCAGCATTTT. The chain joins TRBV5-6 to TRBJ1-5, with 8 bases matching TRBD1. Germline V gene lookup returns CDR1 SGHDT and CDR2 YYEEEE. CDR3 length: 15 residues. The junction had 15 bases not matched to a gene; V was cut back by 5 bases and J by 11 bases.

This chain's CDR3 is CAGRPPHGSGGLWDNEQFF. The CDR3 DNA is TGTGCAGGTCGCCCCCCACATGGTAGCGGGGGACTGTGGGACAATGAGCAGTTCTTC. The chain recombines TRBV12-2 with TRBJ2-1; the table names TRBD2, a call not compared with the DNA. TRBV12-2 is classified as a pseudogene. This CDR3 contains 19 residues.